The rows below give T cell receptor beta chains drawn from one sample of a study of blood T cell repertoires in COVID-19. Method: immunoSEQ multiplex PCR; TCRdb's copy keeps in-frame clones and lacks some. The data hold 130,000 or so clones, with 70% to 80% observed a single time. Specimen: peripheral blood. These receptors were taken from a human donor in a cohort sampled during active COVID-19. Both conserved end residues are part of each CDR3. Fields, in order: CDR3 length, V gene, clone size, D gene, J gene, CDR3 DNA, CDR3 protein. D genes are given only for firm matches. Only some rows state a clone size, as once, few, many or a class for expanded clones.

CDR3 length: 15
V gene: TRBV28
clone size: .
D gene: TRBD2
J gene: TRBJ2-5
CDR3 DNA: TGTGCCAGCAGTTCCCCTTCTAGCGGGAAAAAGACCCAGTACTTC
CDR3 protein: CASSSPSSGKKTQYF

CDR3 length: 16
V gene: TRBV27
clone size: .
D gene: .
J gene: TRBJ2-7
CDR3 DNA: TGTGCCAGCAGTTTATCTCCCCCCGGACGGGATGTGGAGCAGTACTTC
CDR3 protein: CASSLSPPGRDVEQYF

CDR3 length: 15
V gene: TRBV6-5
clone size: .
D gene: .
J gene: TRBJ1-1
CDR3 DNA: TGTGCCAGCAGTTACTCGAGCAGGGTAGGCACTGAAGCTTTCTTT
CDR3 protein: CASSYSSRVGTEAFF

CDR3 length: 10
V gene: TRBV7-9
clone size: .
D gene: .
J gene: TRBJ1-3
CDR3 DNA: TGTGCCAGCAGCCAAAACACCATATATTTT
CDR3 protein: CASSQNTIYF

CDR3 length: 16
V gene: TRBV13
clone size: .
D gene: .
J gene: TRBJ1-1
CDR3 DNA: TGTGCCAGCAGCTTAGGCTCAGGCGGGAAGGGAGTTGAAGCTTTCTTT
CDR3 protein: CASSLGSGGKGVEAFF

CDR3 length: 14
V gene: TRBV7-9
clone size: .
D gene: .
J gene: TRBJ1-5
CDR3 DNA: TGTGCCAGCAGCGTCGAGGGGGGCAATCAGCCCCAGCATTTT
CDR3 protein: CASSVEGGNQPQHF

CDR3 length: 14
V gene: TRBV5-4
clone size: .
D gene: TRBD1
J gene: TRBJ1-2
CDR3 DNA: TGTGCCAGCAGCTCCGGGACAGACCACTATGGCTACACCTTC
CDR3 protein: CASSSGTDHYGYTF

CDR3 length: 15
V gene: TRBV4-1
clone size: few
D gene: TRBD2
J gene: TRBJ2-7
CDR3 DNA: TGCGCCAGCAGCCTGGGGACTAGCGGGAAGGTCGAGCAGTACTTC
CDR3 protein: CASSLGTSGKVEQYF

CDR3 length: 12
V gene: TRBV10-3
clone size: once
D gene: TRBD1
J gene: TRBJ2-7
CDR3 DNA: TGTGCCATCGACAGGGGGGTCAACGAGCAGTACTTC
CDR3 protein: CAIDRGVNEQYF

CDR3 length: 14
V gene: TRBV6-5
clone size: once
D gene: TRBD2
J gene: TRBJ2-2
CDR3 DNA: TGTGCCAGCTTACTACAGTGGGAGGGGGGGGAGCTGTTTTTT
CDR3 protein: CASLLQWEGGELFF

CDR3 length: 12
V gene: TRBV12-3/TRBV12-4
clone size: .
D gene: .
J gene: TRBJ2-7
CDR3 DNA: TGTGCCAGCAGTTCTGACAGCTACGAGCAGTACTTC
CDR3 protein: CASSSDSYEQYF

CDR3 length: 16
V gene: TRBV7-9
clone size: .
D gene: TRBD1
J gene: TRBJ2-4
CDR3 DNA: TGTGCCAGCAGCACTACAGGGGGCGAGGCCAAAAACATTCAGTACTTC
CDR3 protein: CASSTTGGEAKNIQYF

CDR3 length: 13
V gene: TRBV13
clone size: .
D gene: .
J gene: TRBJ1-1
CDR3 DNA: TGTGCCAGCAGCCTCAGGGTGAACACTGAAGCTTTCTTT
CDR3 protein: CASSLRVNTEAFF

CDR3 length: 13
V gene: TRBV5-8
clone size: once
D gene: .
J gene: TRBJ2-1
CDR3 DNA: TGTGCCAGCAGCCGGGGTCCCTACAATGAGCAGTTCTTC
CDR3 protein: CASSRGPYNEQFF

CDR3 length: 14
V gene: TRBV27
clone size: .
D gene: TRBD2
J gene: TRBJ2-7
CDR3 DNA: TGTGCCAGCAGTTTATCAGGTAGCGGGTACGAGCAGTACTTC
CDR3 protein: CASSLSGSGYEQYF

CDR3 length: 15
V gene: TRBV5-1
clone size: .
D gene: .
J gene: TRBJ2-2
CDR3 DNA: TGCGCCAGCAGCTTGGACCAGGGAAACACCGGGGAGCTGTTTTTT
CDR3 protein: CASSLDQGNTGELFF

CDR3 length: 17
V gene: TRBV3-1/TRBV3-2
clone size: .
D gene: TRBD1
J gene: TRBJ2-6
CDR3 DNA: TGTGCCAGCAGCCAACTGACAGGGGGCGAAGGGGCCAACGTCCTGACTTTC
CDR3 protein: CASSQLTGGEGANVLTF

CDR3 length: 13
V gene: TRBV3-1/TRBV3-2
clone size: .
D gene: .
J gene: TRBJ1-1
CDR3 DNA: TGTGCCAGCAGTAGGGAGTGGGGGGAGCGAGCTTTCTTT
CDR3 protein: CASSREWGERAFF

CDR3 length: 14
V gene: TRBV7-9
clone size: .
D gene: TRBD1
J gene: TRBJ2-7
CDR3 DNA: TGTGCCAGCAGCAAGAACAGGGGGCCCTACGAGCAGTACTTC
CDR3 protein: CASSKNRGPYEQYF

CDR3 length: 15
V gene: TRBV19
clone size: .
D gene: .
J gene: TRBJ1-1
CDR3 DNA: TGTGCCAGTAGTAGCGCCGGGGGTGGGAACACTGAAGCTTTCTTT
CDR3 protein: CASSSAGGGNTEAFF

CDR3 length: 14
V gene: TRBV27
clone size: .
D gene: .
J gene: TRBJ2-1
CDR3 DNA: TGTGCCAGCAGTTCCTCCTCGGCGGCCAATGAGCAGTTCTTC
CDR3 protein: CASSSSSAANEQFF

CDR3 length: 16
V gene: TRBV7-8
clone size: .
D gene: TRBD1
J gene: TRBJ2-5
CDR3 DNA: TGTGCCAGCAGCCTAACAGGGACAGGGCCAAGAGAGACCCAGTACTTC
CDR3 protein: CASSLTGTGPRETQYF

CDR3 length: 16
V gene: TRBV4-1
clone size: .
D gene: TRBD2
J gene: TRBJ2-3
CDR3 DNA: TGCGCCAGCAGCCAAGCAGCGGGAGTGCCGGCAGATACGCAGTATTTT
CDR3 protein: CASSQAAGVPADTQYF

CDR3 length: 15
V gene: TRBV19
clone size: few
D gene: .
J gene: TRBJ1-6
CDR3 DNA: TGTGCCAGTAGCCTAAGGACAGTGGGGAGTTCACCCCTCCACTTT
CDR3 protein: CASSLRTVGSSPLHF

CDR3 length: 15
V gene: TRBV5-4
clone size: .
D gene: TRBD1
J gene: TRBJ1-4
CDR3 DNA: TGTGCCAGCAGCTTAGACAGGGGAACTAATGAAAAACTGTTTTTT
CDR3 protein: CASSLDRGTNEKLFF

CDR3 length: 18
V gene: TRBV7-8
clone size: .
D gene: TRBD2
J gene: TRBJ2-7
CDR3 DNA: TGTGCCAGCAGCTTACCCCTCCTAACTAGCGGGAGAGGGTACGAGCAGTACTTC
CDR3 protein: CASSLPLLTSGRGYEQYF

CDR3 length: 15
V gene: TRBV6-5
clone size: .
D gene: TRBD2
J gene: TRBJ2-4
CDR3 DNA: TGTGCCAGCAAGGGAGGGTCGCTAGCCAAAAACATTCAGTACTTC
CDR3 protein: CASKGGSLAKNIQYF

CDR3 length: 16
V gene: TRBV6-6
clone size: .
D gene: TRBD2
J gene: TRBJ2-5
CDR3 DNA: TGTGCCAGCAGTACCCGACTAGCGGTAAATCAAGAGACCCAGTACTTC
CDR3 protein: CASSTRLAVNQETQYF

CDR3 length: 13
V gene: TRBV10-3
clone size: .
D gene: TRBD1
J gene: TRBJ1-1
CDR3 DNA: TGTGCCATCAGGTGGCACAGGGGCACTGAAGCTTTCTTT
CDR3 protein: CAIRWHRGTEAFF

CDR3 length: 15
V gene: TRBV19
clone size: .
D gene: TRBD1
J gene: TRBJ2-5
CDR3 DNA: TGTGCCACTTCGGCCGGGACAGGGGGCTTAGAGACCCAGTACTTC
CDR3 protein: CATSAGTGGLETQYF

CDR3 length: 14
V gene: TRBV4-2
clone size: few
D gene: .
J gene: TRBJ1-2
CDR3 DNA: TGTGCCAGCAGCCAAGAGGGCCGTTTCTATGGCTACACCTTC
CDR3 protein: CASSQEGRFYGYTF

CDR3 length: 18
V gene: TRBV4-1
clone size: once
D gene: TRBD1
J gene: TRBJ1-4
CDR3 DNA: TGCGCCAGCAGCCCCCCTCCGGGACAGGGGGAGTCTAATGAAAAACTGTTTTTT
CDR3 protein: CASSPPPGQGESNEKLFF

CDR3 length: 13
V gene: TRBV27
clone size: .
D gene: TRBD2
J gene: TRBJ2-7
CDR3 DNA: TGTGCCAGCAGTTTACTAGCGGGGGGCGAGCAGTACTTC
CDR3 protein: CASSLLAGGEQYF

CDR3 length: 15
V gene: TRBV6-4
clone size: .
D gene: .
J gene: TRBJ2-1
CDR3 DNA: TGTGCCAGCAGTGACGCGGGTGAAACCTACAATGAGCAGTTCTTC
CDR3 protein: CASSDAGETYNEQFF

CDR3 length: 15
V gene: TRBV12-5
clone size: .
D gene: TRBD1
J gene: TRBJ1-6
CDR3 DNA: TGTGCTAGTGGTTTGGGGGACAGGAGAAATTCACCCCTCCACTTT
CDR3 protein: CASGLGDRRNSPLHF

CDR3 length: 14
V gene: TRBV2
clone size: .
D gene: .
J gene: TRBJ1-1
CDR3 DNA: TGTGCCAGCGCGCCCCAGGGGAGGGATACTGAAGCTTTCTTT
CDR3 protein: CASAPQGRDTEAFF

CDR3 length: 16
V gene: TRBV6-5
clone size: .
D gene: TRBD1
J gene: TRBJ1-2
CDR3 DNA: TGTGCCAGCAGTTACTTATCTACAGGGGCGAACTATGGCTACACCTTC
CDR3 protein: CASSYLSTGANYGYTF

CDR3 length: 16
V gene: TRBV5-5
clone size: few
D gene: TRBD1
J gene: TRBJ1-6
CDR3 DNA: TGTGCCAGCAGCTTATCTTGGGGACAGTTTAATTCACCCCTCCACTTT
CDR3 protein: CASSLSWGQFNSPLHF

CDR3 length: 13
V gene: TRBV29-1
clone size: .
D gene: .
J gene: TRBJ1-4
CDR3 DNA: TGCAGCGTCCGGGGAGGGGGTAATGAAAAACTGTTTTTT
CDR3 protein: CSVRGGGNEKLFF

CDR3 length: 13
V gene: TRBV2
clone size: .
D gene: .
J gene: TRBJ1-5
CDR3 DNA: TGTGCCAGCAGATTACAGGGAGATCAGCCCCAGCATTTT
CDR3 protein: CASRLQGDQPQHF

CDR3 length: 11
V gene: TRBV18
clone size: few
D gene: .
J gene: TRBJ2-7
CDR3 DNA: TGTGCCAGCTCCGCAGGGGACGAGCAGTACTTC
CDR3 protein: CASSAGDEQYF

CDR3 length: 14
V gene: TRBV6-1
clone size: .
D gene: TRBD2
J gene: TRBJ2-7
CDR3 DNA: TGTGCCAGCAGTGAACTAGCGGTCCTATACGAGCAGTACTTC
CDR3 protein: CASSELAVLYEQYF

CDR3 length: 19
V gene: TRBV27
clone size: .
D gene: TRBD1
J gene: TRBJ1-5
CDR3 DNA: TGTGCCAGCAGTTTTTTGAGCCCGGAACAGGGGATCTTCGAACAGCCCCAGCATTTT
CDR3 protein: CASSFLSPEQGIFEQPQHF

CDR3 length: 14
V gene: TRBV28
clone size: .
D gene: TRBD1
J gene: TRBJ2-7
CDR3 DNA: TGTGCCAGCAGTTCTACGACAGGGTCCTACGAGCAGTACTTC
CDR3 protein: CASSSTTGSYEQYF

CDR3 length: 13
V gene: TRBV28
clone size: few
D gene: .
J gene: TRBJ2-7
CDR3 DNA: TGTGCCAGCAGTTTATGGGACAAAAACGAGCAGTACTTC
CDR3 protein: CASSLWDKNEQYF

CDR3 length: 14
V gene: TRBV10-2
clone size: .
D gene: TRBD1
J gene: TRBJ2-7
CDR3 DNA: TGCGCCAGCAGTGAGGGGACAGGGACCTACGAGCAGTACTTC
CDR3 protein: CASSEGTGTYEQYF

CDR3 length: 13
V gene: TRBV6-1
clone size: .
D gene: .
J gene: TRBJ2-7
CDR3 DNA: TGTGCCAGCAGTGATTCGCGAGGGCAAGAGCAGTACTTC
CDR3 protein: CASSDSRGQEQYF

CDR3 length: 13
V gene: TRBV28
clone size: .
D gene: .
J gene: TRBJ1-2
CDR3 DNA: TGTGCCAGCAGGTTACAATCTAACTATGGCTACACCTTC
CDR3 protein: CASRLQSNYGYTF

CDR3 length: 15
V gene: TRBV6-5
clone size: .
D gene: TRBD1
J gene: TRBJ1-1
CDR3 DNA: TGTGCCAGCATTCCCCCCGGGACAGGGTCCCTTGAAGCTTTCTTT
CDR3 protein: CASIPPGTGSLEAFF

CDR3 length: 12
V gene: TRBV28
clone size: .
D gene: TRBD1
J gene: TRBJ1-2
CDR3 DNA: TGTGCCAGCCAGGGGGATAACTATGGCTACACCTTC
CDR3 protein: CASQGDNYGYTF

CDR3 length: 14
V gene: TRBV4-1
clone size: .
D gene: .
J gene: TRBJ2-7
CDR3 DNA: TGCGCCAGCAGCCAAGATGGTCCGGGGAGGGAGCAGTACTTC
CDR3 protein: CASSQDGPGREQYF

CDR3 length: 12
V gene: TRBV12-3/TRBV12-4
clone size: once
D gene: .
J gene: TRBJ1-6
CDR3 DNA: TGTGCCAGCAGTTTTGGCAAATCACCCCTCCACTTT
CDR3 protein: CASSFGKSPLHF

CDR3 length: 18
V gene: TRBV3-1/TRBV3-2
clone size: .
D gene: TRBD2
J gene: TRBJ2-7
CDR3 DNA: TGTGCCAGCAGCCCAGGACTAGCGGGGGACTTCCTCTCCTACGAGCAGTACTTC
CDR3 protein: CASSPGLAGDFLSYEQYF